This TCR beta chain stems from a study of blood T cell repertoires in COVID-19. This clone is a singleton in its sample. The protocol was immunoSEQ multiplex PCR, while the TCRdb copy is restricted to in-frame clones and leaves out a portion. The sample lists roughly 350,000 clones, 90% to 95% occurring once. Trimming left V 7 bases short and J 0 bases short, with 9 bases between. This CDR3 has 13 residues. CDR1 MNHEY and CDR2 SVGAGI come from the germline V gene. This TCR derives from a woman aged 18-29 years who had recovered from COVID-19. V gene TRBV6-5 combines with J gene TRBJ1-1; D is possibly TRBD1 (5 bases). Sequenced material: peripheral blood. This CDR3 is CASTAGMNTEAFF. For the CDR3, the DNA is TGTGCCAGCACCGCAGGGATGAACACTGAAGCTTTCTTT.